The 11 T cell receptor beta chains reported below all come from one sample, sequenced in a study of CD8 T cells in ankylosing spondylitis. TCRdb processed the 5' RACE reads anew with MiXCR; each CDR3 protein has one entry. The table records about 540,000 distinct CDR3 sequences, roughly 13% of them present only once. Antigen specificity for these receptors is unknown. Study conclusions and caveats: A motif of under 10 highly homologous TCR beta variants was seen as apparently characteristic of ankylosing spondylitis blood.

The specimen was blood, either unsorted or a sorted T cell fraction (not recorded which). These receptors all stem from a male donor with ankylosing spondylitis.

The rearrangement joins TRBV15 to TRBJ2-3, with 16 positions matching TRBD2. Germline trimming cut 7 bases from V and 5 bases from J; bases unmatched to any gene: 15. CDR1 LNHNV and CDR2 YYDKDF come from the germline V gene (reference sequence). CDR3 size: 19 residues. The CDR3 DNA follows: TGTGCCACCACCGGGACTAGCGGGAGGGCCGAGGTGGGTGGAGATACGCAGTATTTT. As protein: CATTGTSGRAEVGGDTQYF. Drawing the rest from reference TRBV15 and TRBJ2-3, the complete variable domain is DAMVIQNPRYQVTQFGKPVTLSCSQTLNHNVMYWYQQKSSQAPKLLFHYYDKDFNNEADTPDNFQSRRPNTSFCFLDIRSPGLGDTAMYLCATTGTSGRAEVGGDTQYFGPGTRLTVL.

V and J are TRBV5-1 and TRBJ1-2; D is uncertain. Trimming pared 0 bases from V and 8 bases from J, leaving 17 bases between. The germline V gene has CDR1 SGHRS and CDR2 YFSETQ. This CDR3 spans 15 amino acids. This chain's CDR3 is CASSLGSPIGAGYTF. The CDR3 bases are TGCGCCAGCAGCTTGGGGTCCCCTATCGGTGCGGGCTACACCTTC.

The chain uses TRBV7-9 and TRBJ1-6; D is perhaps TRBD1 (5 bases). Germline CDR1 is SEHNR and CDR2 is FQNEAQ (reference sequence). This CDR3 is 14 amino acids long. The V end lost 6 bases, the J end lost 7 bases, and 13 bases lay between the germline ends. This chain's CDR3 is CASSKGGTNSPLHF. CDR3 nucleotides: TGTGCCAGCAGTAAAGGCGGGACCAATTCACCCCTCCACTTT.

This clonotype was picked up a small number of times. The chain uses TRBV3-1 and TRBJ2-5; 7 positions agree with TRBD1. CDR1 and CDR2 (germline): LGHDT, YNNKEL (reference sequence). This CDR3 is built from 15 residues. V lost 5 bases and J lost 6; bases outside the gene matches: 12. The CDR3 loop reads CASSFRQGFLQTQYF. The CDR3 DNA sequence: TGTGCCAGCAGCTTCCGACAGGGATTCTTGCAGACCCAGTACTTC.

There are a few counts of this clonotype. The chain has TRBV2 and TRBJ2-3; 8 nucleotides match TRBD2. The CDR3 totals 18 residues. The germline V gene encodes CDR1 SNHLY and CDR2 FYNNEI. Trimming removed 2 bases from V and 0 bases from J; junction bases left unmatched: 10. CDR3 sequence: CASSEWVAGLPSTDTQYF. The CDR3 DNA reads as TGTGCCAGCAGTGAATGGGTAGCGGGACTCCCTAGCACAGATACGCAGTATTTT.

This clonotype was counted once. A single base separates this from a much larger clone, so it may be a read error. This sequence joins TRBV20-1 and TRBJ2-5; 7 nucleotides agree with TRBD2. Germline V gene sequence: CDR1 DFQATT, CDR2 SNEGSKA (reference sequence). This CDR3 is built from 11 residues. Trimming cost V 4 bases and J 5 bases; bases outside gene matches: 1. CDR3 region: CSAKLAETQYF. Written as DNA, the CDR3 is TGCAGTGCTAAACTAGCGGAGACCCAGTACTTC.

This clonotype occurred a few times. The V call is TRBV7-9, the J call TRBJ2-2; the D gene is possibly TRBD2 (6 bases). Germline lookup yields CDR1 SEHNR and CDR2 FQNEAQ (reference sequence). The CDR3 is 13 amino acids. The V end lost 5 bases, the J end lost 7 bases, and 11 bases lay between the germline ends. The DNA for the CDR3 is TGTGCCAGCAGCCAAGGCGGGGACGGGGAGCTGTTTTTT. Translation gives CASSQGGDGELFF.

Turning to this clonotype: This is likely a read error, given that the CDR3 carries no conserved phenylalanine or tryptophan at its end. V usage is TRBV24-1 and J usage is TRBJ2-7; TRBD1 is a possible D gene (5 bases). The germline V and J ends were trimmed by 4 bases and 0 bases, with 9 bases remaining between them. The CDR3 runs 14 residues. From germline, CDR1 is KGHDR and CDR2 SFDVKD. CDR3 nucleotides: TGTGCCACCAGTGACCAAGACAGCTCCTACGAGCAGTACTAC. It specifies CATSDQDSSYEQYY.

The chain recombines TRBV10-3 with TRBJ2-1; possibly TRBD1 for D (5 bases). V dropped 2 bases and J dropped 8 bases, with 16 bases sitting between them. Germline V gene data show CDR1 as ENHRY and CDR2 as SYGVKD. The CDR3 is 15 amino acids. The DNA for the CDR3 is TGTGCCATCAGTGAGGACAGAACACTTCGAGATGAGCAGTTCTTC. Its protein is CAISEDRTLRDEQFF.

The chain links TRBV18 to TRBJ2-1, with TRBD1 identical over 9 bases. Germline lookup yields CDR1 KGHSH and CDR2 LQKENI. There are 16 residues in the CDR3. Unmatched junction bases numbered 8, after V lost 6 bases and J lost 2 bases. As DNA, the CDR3 is TGTGCCAGCTCGACCTTCACAGGGGGCACCTACAATGAGCAGTTCTTC. Its translation is CASSTFTGGTYNEQFF. The full variable domain, its missing parts supplied by reference TRBV18 and TRBJ2-1, is NAGVMQNPRHLVRRRGQEARLRCSPMKGHSHVYWYRQLPEEGLKFMVYLQKENIIDESGMPKERFSAEFPKEGPSILRIQQVVRGDSAAYFCASSTFTGGTYNEQFFGPGTRLTVL.

This chain links TRBV7-2 with TRBJ2-1; D unresolved. The CDR3 runs to 13 residues. V lost 1 base, J lost 8 bases, and 9 bases lay in between. Germline CDR1 SGHTA, CDR2 FQGNSA. CDR3: CASSLVPSYEQFF. In nucleotides, the CDR3 is TGTGCCAGCAGCTTAGTTCCCTCCTATGAGCAGTTCTTC.